Listed below are T cell receptor beta chains from one sample, sequenced in a study of vaccination effects on CD4 cells after COVID-19. Data came from immunoSEQ multiplex PCR; TCRdb stores just in-frame clones and leaves some out. There are more than 25,000 clones in the sample; roughly 63% occur only once, and around 30% lies in the top ten. What these receptors recognize is not known. Material: CD4+ T cells from PBMCs cultured with HCoV-229E spike peptides, obtained before COVID-19 vaccination. Receptors originate from a human donor who received a COVID-19 vaccine. CDR3s include the opening cysteine and the closing phenylalanine or tryptophan. The order of the fields is clone size, J gene, D gene, V gene, CDR3 protein, CDR3 DNA. D genes are given only for firm matches. Not every row has a clone size; where given, it reads once, few, many or a size class.

clone size: NA; J gene: TRBJ1-1; D gene: TRBD1; V gene: TRBV7-6; CDR3 protein: CASSSDTTGGGTEAFF; CDR3 DNA: TGTGCCAGCAGCTCCGATACGACAGGGGGAGGAACTGAAGCTTTCTTT
clone size: few; J gene: TRBJ2-7; D gene: NA; V gene: TRBV11-2; CDR3 protein: CASSLAPGQGSSYEQYF; CDR3 DNA: TGTGCCAGCAGCTTAGCCCCTGGGCAGGGTAGCTCCTACGAGCAGTACTTC
clone size: NA; J gene: TRBJ2-1; D gene: NA; V gene: TRBV19; CDR3 protein: CASSAIRGNEQFF; CDR3 DNA: TGTGCCAGTAGTGCTATAAGAGGCAATGAGCAGTTCTTC
clone size: NA; J gene: TRBJ2-7; D gene: NA; V gene: TRBV19; CDR3 protein: CASSIAGGLGEQYF; CDR3 DNA: TGTGCCAGTAGTATAGCGGGCGGCCTGGGGGAGCAGTACTTC
clone size: NA; J gene: TRBJ1-2; D gene: NA; V gene: TRBV7-2; CDR3 protein: CASTSTGLGGYTF; CDR3 DNA: TGTGCCAGCACCTCAACGGGGTTGGGTGGCTACACCTTC
clone size: NA; J gene: TRBJ2-3; D gene: TRBD2; V gene: TRBV7-6; CDR3 protein: CASSSYFQGLAGGSGDTQYF; CDR3 DNA: TGTGCCAGCAGCTCCTATTTCCAGGGACTAGCGGGGGGCTCGGGAGATACGCAGTATTTT
clone size: few; J gene: TRBJ1-3; D gene: NA; V gene: TRBV11-2; CDR3 protein: CASSTRQVTAGNTIYF; CDR3 DNA: TGTGCCAGCAGCACTCGACAGGTCACTGCTGGAAACACCATATATTTT
clone size: NA; J gene: TRBJ2-7; D gene: NA; V gene: TRBV18; CDR3 protein: CASSPPLGPSSYEQYF; CDR3 DNA: TGTGCCAGCTCACCTCCGCTCGGACCGAGCTCCTACGAGCAGTACTTC
clone size: NA; J gene: TRBJ2-5; D gene: NA; V gene: TRBV6-1; CDR3 protein: CASSEGAGETQYF; CDR3 DNA: TGTGCCAGCAGTGAAGGGGCAGGGGAGACCCAGTACTTC
clone size: NA; J gene: TRBJ2-5; D gene: NA; V gene: TRBV10-2; CDR3 protein: CASSAQQETQYF; CDR3 DNA: TGCGCCAGCAGTGCCCAACAAGAGACCCAGTACTTC
clone size: NA; J gene: TRBJ1-4; D gene: NA; V gene: TRBV5-1; CDR3 protein: CASSQEGTNEKLFF; CDR3 DNA: TGCGCCAGCAGCCAAGAGGGGACTAATGAAAAACTGTTTTTT
clone size: few; J gene: TRBJ1-2; D gene: NA; V gene: TRBV3-1/TRBV3-2; CDR3 protein: CASSQGSGLYGYTF; CDR3 DNA: TGTGCCAGCAGCCAAGGATCTGGGCTCTATGGCTACACCTTC
clone size: NA; J gene: TRBJ2-1; D gene: TRBD2; V gene: TRBV9; CDR3 protein: CASSVDGGISYNEQFF; CDR3 DNA: TGTGCCAGCAGCGTAGACGGGGGGATCTCCTACAATGAGCAGTTCTTC
clone size: once; J gene: TRBJ1-6; D gene: NA; V gene: TRBV7-2; CDR3 protein: CASSLTPYSPLHF; CDR3 DNA: TGTGCCAGCAGCTTAACCCCTTATTCACCCCTCCACTTT
clone size: NA; J gene: TRBJ1-2; D gene: NA; V gene: TRBV18; CDR3 protein: CASSPTDGTSNYGYTF; CDR3 DNA: TGTGCCAGCTCACCTACAGACGGGACCTCCAACTATGGCTACACCTTC
clone size: NA; J gene: TRBJ1-6; D gene: NA; V gene: TRBV28; CDR3 protein: CALQGSRGSPLHF; CDR3 DNA: TGTGCCTTACAGGGTTCTCGCGGTTCACCCCTCCACTTT
clone size: NA; J gene: TRBJ2-7; D gene: TRBD1; V gene: TRBV10-3; CDR3 protein: CAITGTGYEQYF; CDR3 DNA: TGTGCCATCACCGGGACAGGGTACGAGCAGTACTTC
clone size: NA; J gene: TRBJ1-1; D gene: NA; V gene: TRBV5-6; CDR3 protein: CASSLRGRYTEAFF; CDR3 DNA: TGTGCCAGCAGCTTGAGGGGCAGGTACACTGAAGCTTTCTTT
clone size: NA; J gene: TRBJ1-1; D gene: NA; V gene: TRBV18; CDR3 protein: CASSPFVETRTSTEAFF; CDR3 DNA: TGTGCCAGCTCACCTTTCGTTGAAACCAGGACGAGTACTGAAGCTTTCTTT
clone size: NA; J gene: TRBJ1-5; D gene: NA; V gene: TRBV12-3/TRBV12-4; CDR3 protein: CASSSDRRQPQHF; CDR3 DNA: TGTGCCAGCAGTTCCGACAGACGTCAGCCCCAGCATTTT
clone size: NA; J gene: TRBJ1-5; D gene: NA; V gene: TRBV28; CDR3 protein: CASGGYQPQHF; CDR3 DNA: TGTGCCAGCGGGGGCTATCAGCCCCAGCATTTT
clone size: many; J gene: TRBJ2-5; D gene: TRBD2; V gene: TRBV5-4; CDR3 protein: CASSLAGPPETQYF; CDR3 DNA: TGTGCCAGCAGCTTAGCGGGACCCCCGGAGACCCAGTACTTC
clone size: NA; J gene: TRBJ1-3; D gene: NA; V gene: TRBV7-9; CDR3 protein: CASSLALRISGNTIYF; CDR3 DNA: TGTGCCAGCAGCTTAGCGTTGCGGATCTCTGGAAACACCATATATTTT
clone size: NA; J gene: TRBJ2-7; D gene: NA; V gene: TRBV12-3/TRBV12-4; CDR3 protein: CASSLVGEQYF; CDR3 DNA: TGTGCCAGCAGTTTAGTGGGCGAGCAGTACTTC
clone size: NA; J gene: TRBJ1-3; D gene: NA; V gene: TRBV9; CDR3 protein: CASSARSASGNTIYF; CDR3 DNA: TGTGCCAGCAGCGCCAGGTCAGCGTCTGGAAACACCATATATTTT
clone size: NA; J gene: TRBJ1-6; D gene: NA; V gene: TRBV13; CDR3 protein: CASSSLEGPNNSPLHF; CDR3 DNA: TGTGCCAGCAGCTCGCTAGAGGGACCCAATAATTCACCCCTCCACTTT
clone size: NA; J gene: TRBJ2-7; D gene: TRBD2; V gene: TRBV4-1; CDR3 protein: CASSQTGTSFHEQYF; CDR3 DNA: TGCGCCAGCAGCCAAACCGGGACTAGCTTCCACGAGCAGTACTTC
clone size: NA; J gene: TRBJ2-5; D gene: TRBD2; V gene: TRBV5-4; CDR3 protein: CASSYPGGEETQYF; CDR3 DNA: TGTGCCAGCAGCTACCCGGGAGGAGAAGAGACCCAGTACTTC
clone size: NA; J gene: TRBJ2-7; D gene: NA; V gene: TRBV3-1/TRBV3-2; CDR3 protein: CASSQVVGLHEQYF; CDR3 DNA: TGTGCCAGCAGCCAAGTTGTAGGACTCCACGAGCAGTACTTC
clone size: once; J gene: TRBJ1-2; D gene: NA; V gene: TRBV27; CDR3 protein: CASSPWAGANYGYTF; CDR3 DNA: TGTGCCAGCAGTCCCTGGGCAGGAGCTAACTATGGCTACACCTTC
clone size: NA; J gene: TRBJ1-2; D gene: TRBD1; V gene: TRBV13; CDR3 protein: CASSSGTGLGYGYTF; CDR3 DNA: TGTGCCAGCAGCTCCGGGACAGGTTTGGGCTATGGCTACACCTTC
clone size: NA; J gene: TRBJ1-1; D gene: TRBD1; V gene: TRBV18; CDR3 protein: CASSRTGVTEAFF; CDR3 DNA: TGTGCCAGCTCACGTACAGGGGTCACTGAAGCTTTCTTT
clone size: NA; J gene: TRBJ1-2; D gene: TRBD1; V gene: TRBV5-1; CDR3 protein: CASSSGQVNYGYTF; CDR3 DNA: TGCGCCAGCAGCTCGGGACAGGTTAACTATGGCTACACCTTC
clone size: NA; J gene: TRBJ2-7; D gene: TRBD2; V gene: TRBV5-1; CDR3 protein: CASSLGGGLAVYEQYF; CDR3 DNA: TGCGCCAGCAGCTTGGGAGGTGGACTAGCGGTCTACGAGCAGTACTTC
clone size: NA; J gene: TRBJ2-1; D gene: NA; V gene: TRBV5-1; CDR3 protein: CASSVTGTQYNEQFF; CDR3 DNA: TGCGCCAGCAGCGTAACCGGGACGCAGTACAATGAGCAGTTCTTC
clone size: few; J gene: TRBJ1-2; D gene: NA; V gene: TRBV20-1; CDR3 protein: CSASGRYGYTF; CDR3 DNA: TGCAGTGCTAGTGGGAGGTATGGCTACACCTTC
clone size: NA; J gene: TRBJ2-3; D gene: NA; V gene: TRBV29-1; CDR3 protein: CSVLDGTDTQYF; CDR3 DNA: TGCAGCGTTTTGGACGGGACAGATACGCAGTATTTT
clone size: NA; J gene: TRBJ2-1; D gene: TRBD2; V gene: TRBV30; CDR3 protein: CAWQLRGTSGFYNEQFF; CDR3 DNA: TGTGCCTGGCAGCTTAGGGGAACTAGCGGGTTCTACAATGAGCAGTTCTTC
clone size: NA; J gene: TRBJ1-3; D gene: TRBD1; V gene: TRBV5-4; CDR3 protein: CASSLEGDRFENTIYF; CDR3 DNA: TGTGCCAGCAGCTTGGAAGGGGACAGATTTGAAAACACCATATATTTT
clone size: NA; J gene: TRBJ2-7; D gene: TRBD2; V gene: TRBV7-2; CDR3 protein: CASSSLAGTYEQYF; CDR3 DNA: TGTGCCAGCAGCTCCTTAGCGGGGACCTACGAGCAGTACTTC
clone size: once; J gene: TRBJ2-2; D gene: TRBD2; V gene: TRBV7-2; CDR3 protein: CASSLSLAGARTGELFF; CDR3 DNA: TGTGCCAGCAGCTTAAGCCTAGCGGGGGCGCGGACCGGGGAGCTGTTTTTT
clone size: NA; J gene: TRBJ1-6; D gene: NA; V gene: TRBV3-1/TRBV3-2; CDR3 protein: CASMGVNSPLHF; CDR3 DNA: TGTGCCAGCATGGGGGTTAATTCACCCCTCCACTTT
clone size: NA; J gene: TRBJ1-1; D gene: NA; V gene: TRBV12-3/TRBV12-4; CDR3 protein: CASTHPGTEAFF; CDR3 DNA: TGTGCCAGCACCCACCCCGGCACTGAAGCTTTCTTT
clone size: few; J gene: TRBJ2-1; D gene: NA; V gene: TRBV7-2; CDR3 protein: CASSLAGTYNEQFF; CDR3 DNA: TGTGCCAGCAGCTTAGCGGGGACTTACAATGAGCAGTTCTTC